This is a list of T cell receptor beta chains from one sample in a study of CD8 T cells in Susac syndrome. Via MiXCR, TCRdb re-called the immunoSEQ multiplex PCR reads, giving one row per CDR3 protein. Here the sample spans around 200,000 distinct CDR3 sequences, about 95% being singletons. Input material: CD4+ T cells from PBMCs. The receptors originated from a human donor with Susac syndrome. The CDR3 runs from the conserved cysteine through the conserved F or W. D genes are given only for firm matches. Clone size is given for some rows only: seen once, a few or many times, or a class if the clone is expanded.

D gene	V gene	clone size	J gene	CDR3 protein	CDR3 DNA
TRBD1	TRBV12-3/TRBV12-4	-	TRBJ2-5	CASRGDRAPETQYF	TGTGCCAGCAGAGGGGACAGGGCTCCCGAGACCCAGTACTTC
-	TRBV2	-	TRBJ1-1	CASSGRLILGKNTEAFF	TGTGCCAGCAGTGGAAGACTAATCCTCGGGAAGAACACTGAAGCTTTCTTT
-	TRBV3-1	-	TRBJ1-2	CASSQGTMYGYTF	TGTGCCAGCAGCCAAGGTACGATGTATGGCTACACCTTC
-	TRBV7-9	-	TRBJ2-6	CASSQKRAAGANVLTF	TGTGCCAGCAGCCAAAAAAGGGCGGCTGGGGCCAACGTCCTGACTTTC
-	TRBV19	-	TRBJ2-1	CASTTGGVYEQFF	TGTGCCAGTACCACAGGGGGGGTTTATGAGCAGTTCTTC
-	TRBV3-1	-	TRBJ2-1	CASSQGASEQFF	TGTGCCAGCAGCCAGGGGGCAAGTGAGCAGTTCTTC
TRBD2	TRBV19	-	TRBJ2-2	CASSIRLAGNTGELFF	TGTGCCAGTAGTATCCGACTAGCGGGGAACACCGGGGAGCTGTTTTTT
-	TRBV7-9	-	TRBJ2-7	CASSLGPDTIYEQYF	TGTGCCAGCAGCTTAGGGCCCGATACGATCTACGAGCAGTACTTC
TRBD2	TRBV4-1	-	TRBJ2-3	CASSQVGLDTDTQYF	TGCGCCAGCAGCCAAGTTGGACTAGACACAGATACGCAGTATTTT
TRBD2	TRBV7-9	once	TRBJ2-7	CASSLRRRGRWTYEQYF	TGTGCCAGCAGCTTAAGACGGCGCGGGAGGTGGACCTACGAGCAGTACTTC
-	TRBV20-1	-	TRBJ2-7	CSARVRAVRNEQYF	TGCAGTGCTAGGGTTCGGGCCGTTCGGAACGAGCAGTACTTC
-	TRBV11-1	-	TRBJ1-2	CASSSWRDGYTF	TGTGCCAGCAGCTCCTGGCGGGATGGCTACACCTTC
-	TRBV20-1	few	TRBJ1-6	CSARDPGRFSPLHF	TGCAGTGCTAGAGATCCCGGACGCTTTTCACCCCTCCACTTT
TRBD2	TRBV7-9	-	TRBJ2-1	CASSSSGSINNEQFF	TGTGCCAGCAGCAGTAGCGGGAGTATCAACAATGAGCAGTTCTTC